The present T cell receptor (beta chain) was sequenced within a study of vaccination and CD4 T cells after COVID-19. The CDR3 extends over 14 amino acids. Trimming pared 7 bases from V and 1 base from J, leaving 13 bases between. Germline CDR1 MNHEY, CDR2 SVGEGT. Treatment given: approximately 11-day PBMC culture with coronavirus spike peptide pools or control peptides (ViraFEST assay). Cultured CD4+ T-cell DNA underwent Oncomine TCR Beta short-read sequencing. TCRdb independently ran MiXCR on the PCR reads; one entry per CDR3 protein. The table shows roughly 15,000 distinct CDR3 sequences, with around 52% occurring only once. Concerning this clonotype: The antigen remains unidentified.

The sequence derives from a human donor who had recovered from COVID-19. The V call is TRBV6-2 or TRBV6-3, the J call TRBJ2-5; no reliable D call. The sequenced material came from CD4+ T cells from blood, cultured in vitro. In DNA form, the CDR3 reads TGTGCCAGCACCCCCGTGTGGGGCCAAGAGACCCAGTACTTC. Its protein is CASTPVWGQETQYF.